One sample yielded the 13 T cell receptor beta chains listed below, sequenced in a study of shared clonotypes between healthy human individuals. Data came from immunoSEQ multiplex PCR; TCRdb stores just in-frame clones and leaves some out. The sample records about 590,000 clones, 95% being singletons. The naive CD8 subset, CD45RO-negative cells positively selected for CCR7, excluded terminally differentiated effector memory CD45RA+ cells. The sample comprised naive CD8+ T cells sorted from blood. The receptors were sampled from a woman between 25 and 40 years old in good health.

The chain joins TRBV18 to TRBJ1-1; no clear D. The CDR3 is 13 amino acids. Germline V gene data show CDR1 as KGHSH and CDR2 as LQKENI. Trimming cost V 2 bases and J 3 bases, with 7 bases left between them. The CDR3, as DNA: TGTGCCAGCTCACCAGCCAGTTACACTGAAGCTTTCTTT. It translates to CASSPASYTEAFF.

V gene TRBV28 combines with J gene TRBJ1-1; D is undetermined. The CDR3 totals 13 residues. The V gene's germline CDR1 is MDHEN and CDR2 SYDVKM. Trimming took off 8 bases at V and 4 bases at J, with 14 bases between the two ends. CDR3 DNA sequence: TGTGCCAGCGTGGAGGGTAAGGGCACTGAAGCTTTCTTT. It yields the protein CASVEGKGTEAFF.

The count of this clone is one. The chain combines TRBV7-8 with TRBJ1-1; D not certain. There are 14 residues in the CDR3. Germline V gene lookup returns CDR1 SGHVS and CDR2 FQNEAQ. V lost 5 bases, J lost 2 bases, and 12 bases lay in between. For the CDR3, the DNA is TGTGCCAGCAGCCCAGTAATACGAAACACTGAAGCTTTCTTT. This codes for CASSPVIRNTEAFF.

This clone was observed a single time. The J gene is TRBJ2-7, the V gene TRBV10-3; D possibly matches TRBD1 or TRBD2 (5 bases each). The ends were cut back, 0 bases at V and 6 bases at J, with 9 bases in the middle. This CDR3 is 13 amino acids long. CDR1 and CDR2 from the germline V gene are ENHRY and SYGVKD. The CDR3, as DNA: TGTGCCATCAGTGAGTCAGGGGCGGGCGAGCAGTACTTC. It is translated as CAISESGAGEQYF.

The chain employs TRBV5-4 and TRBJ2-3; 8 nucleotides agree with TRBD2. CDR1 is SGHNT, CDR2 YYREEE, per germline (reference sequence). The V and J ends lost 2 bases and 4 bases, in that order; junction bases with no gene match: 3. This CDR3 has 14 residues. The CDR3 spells CASSFSGNPDTQYF. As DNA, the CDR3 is TGTGCCAGCAGCTTTAGCGGGAACCCAGATACGCAGTATTTT.

CDR3 protein: CASSSGTRANEQFF. CDR3 DNA: TGTGCCAGCAGTTCCGGGACTAGAGCCAATGAGCAGTTCTTC. The chain uses TRBV27 and TRBJ2-1; 8 bases fit TRBD2. V trimming: 4 bases; J trimming: 6 bases; junction bases outside the gene matches: 5. This CDR3 is built from 14 residues. Germline V gene lookup returns CDR1 MNHEY and CDR2 SMNVEV (reference sequence).

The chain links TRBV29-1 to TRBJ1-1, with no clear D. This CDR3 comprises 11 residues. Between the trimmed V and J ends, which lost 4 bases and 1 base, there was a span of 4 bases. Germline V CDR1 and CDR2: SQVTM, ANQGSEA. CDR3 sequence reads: CSVAKNTEAFF. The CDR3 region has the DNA TGCAGCGTTGCCAAGAACACTGAAGCTTTCTTT.

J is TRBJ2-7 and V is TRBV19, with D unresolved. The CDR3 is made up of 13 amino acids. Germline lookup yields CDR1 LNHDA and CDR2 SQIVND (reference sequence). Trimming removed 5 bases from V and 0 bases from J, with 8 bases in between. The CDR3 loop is CASSPSISYEQYF. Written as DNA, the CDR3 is TGTGCCAGTAGTCCATCAATCTCCTACGAGCAGTACTTC.

The CDR3 DNA reads as TGTGCCAGTACGGACAGAACCGGGGAGCTGTTTTTT. Amino acid sequence: CASTDRTGELFF. The chain employs TRBV19 and TRBJ2-2; the D gene is possibly TRBD1 (6 bases). From germline, CDR1 is LNHDA and CDR2 SQIVND (reference sequence). CDR3 length: 12 amino acids. V was shortened by 7 bases and J by 5 bases, with 8 bases between the two germline ends.

DNA of the CDR3: TGTGCCAGCAGCTCCTCAGGGGGCGCAGGGGAGACCCAGTACTTC. It is translated as CASSSSGGAGETQYF. The chain couples TRBV7-3 to TRBJ2-5; 8 positions agree with TRBD1. This CDR3 comprises 15 residues. In germline, CDR1 is SGHTA, CDR2 FQGTGA. The trim removed 4 bases at V and 5 bases at J, leaving 9 bases unmatched.

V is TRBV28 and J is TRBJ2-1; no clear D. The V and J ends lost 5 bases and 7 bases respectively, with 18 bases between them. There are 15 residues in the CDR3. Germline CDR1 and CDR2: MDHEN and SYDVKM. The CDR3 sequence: CASSPPPRSWNEQFF. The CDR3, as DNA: TGTGCCAGCAGTCCCCCCCCTAGGTCGTGGAATGAGCAGTTCTTC.

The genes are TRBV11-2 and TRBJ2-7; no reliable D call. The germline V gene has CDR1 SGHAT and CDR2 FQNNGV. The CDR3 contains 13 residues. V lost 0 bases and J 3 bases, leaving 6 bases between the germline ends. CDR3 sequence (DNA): TGTGCCAGCAGCTTAGATTTTGACTACGAGCAGTACTTC. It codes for CASSLDFDYEQYF.

The CDR3 here is CASSSDRGPYEQYF. CDR3 sequence (DNA): TGTGCCAGCAGTTCGGACAGGGGGCCGTACGAGCAGTACTTC. V and J are TRBV6-6 and TRBJ2-7; 11 bases are a match to TRBD1. Germline values: CDR1 MNHNY, CDR2 SVGAGI (reference sequence). The CDR3 is made up of 14 amino acids. The ends lost 4 bases at V and 4 bases at J; junction bases unmatched: 3.